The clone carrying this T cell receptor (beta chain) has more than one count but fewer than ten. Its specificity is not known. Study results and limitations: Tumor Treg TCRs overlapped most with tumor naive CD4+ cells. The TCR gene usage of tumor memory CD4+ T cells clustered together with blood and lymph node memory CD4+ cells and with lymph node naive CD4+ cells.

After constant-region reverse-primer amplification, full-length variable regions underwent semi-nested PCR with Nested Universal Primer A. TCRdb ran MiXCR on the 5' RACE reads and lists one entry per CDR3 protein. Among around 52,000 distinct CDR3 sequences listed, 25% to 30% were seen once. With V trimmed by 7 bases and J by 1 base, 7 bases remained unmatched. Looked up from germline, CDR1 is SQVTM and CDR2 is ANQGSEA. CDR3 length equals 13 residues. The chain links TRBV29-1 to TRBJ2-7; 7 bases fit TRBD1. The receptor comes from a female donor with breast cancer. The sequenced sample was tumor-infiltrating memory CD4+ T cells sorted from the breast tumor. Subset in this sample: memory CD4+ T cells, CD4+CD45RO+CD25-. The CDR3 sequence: CSARDRLSYEQYF. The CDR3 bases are TGCAGCGCCCGGGACAGATTATCCTACGAGCAGTACTTC.